The table lists the clone carrying this T cell receptor beta chain with a count of one. The antigen is unknown. This entry is derived from a study of radiation and T cells in renal cell carcinoma. Study-level points and caveats: Pretreatment tumor biopsies were lacking, so baseline clonotypes are unknown.

Assay used: immunoSEQ multiplex PCR; TCRdb lists only in-frame clones, some missing. The table includes 100,000 to 150,000 clones, around 90% detected once. CDR1 and CDR2 (germline): MNHNS, SASEGT. Trimming cost V 5 bases and J 2 bases, with 7 bases left between them. There are 13 residues in the CDR3. Time point reported: blood 2 weeks post-SBRT. Treatment denoted: 15 Gy SBRT to primary tumor, nephrectomy 4 weeks later. Radiation-treated patients gave blood at baseline, week 2 and week 4. The sequenced sample was blood, obtained from a patient whose treatment included radiotherapy and nephrectomy. The chain has TRBV6-1 and TRBJ1-5; D ambiguous. The TCR comes from a woman in her 70s with renal cell carcinoma. Here the CDR3 reads CASSSTGNQPQHF. The CDR3 DNA reads TGTGCCAGCAGTTCGACGGGCAATCAGCCCCAGCATTTT.